Included here is one T cell receptor beta chain sequence, with context. Its target is unknown. V was cut by 4 bases and J by 6 bases, with 13 bases left in between. Germline assignment: CDR1 LGHNA and CDR2 YNFKEQ. The CDR3 runs to 13 residues. The TCR beta libraries were generated through quantitative 5'-RACE incorporating molecular barcodes. TCRdb reanalysed the 5' RACE reads using MiXCR and keeps one entry per CDR3 protein. The table shows around 280,000 distinct CDR3 sequences, with around 20% occurring only once. This record comes from a study of CD8 T cells in ankylosing spondylitis. Overall study findings and caveats: Disease-linked clones were reportedly significantly enriched in matched ankylosing spondylitis synovial fluid. Within peripheral blood, clones linked to disease were CD8+ and relatively rare. Earlier work had already found some motif variants in reactive arthritis synovial fluid and blood.

The receptor comes from a male donor with ankylosing spondylitis or in good health (not recorded which). Sequencing used blood, either unsorted or a sorted T cell fraction (not recorded which). The rearrangement uses TRBV4-2 and TRBJ2-7; D is unresolved. This chain's CDR3 is CASSPSLFFEQYV. CDR3 coding DNA: TGTGCCAGCAGCCCCAGCCTTTTTTTCGAGCAGTACGTC.